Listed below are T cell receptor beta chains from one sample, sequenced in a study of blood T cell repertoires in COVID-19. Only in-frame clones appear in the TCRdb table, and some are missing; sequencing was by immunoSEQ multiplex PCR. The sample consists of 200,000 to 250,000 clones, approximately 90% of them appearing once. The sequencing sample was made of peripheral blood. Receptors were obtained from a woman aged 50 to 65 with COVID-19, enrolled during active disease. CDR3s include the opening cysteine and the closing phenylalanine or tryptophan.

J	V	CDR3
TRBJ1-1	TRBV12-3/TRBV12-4	CASSQGQVVEAFF
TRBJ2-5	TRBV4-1	CASSQVLALNQETQYF
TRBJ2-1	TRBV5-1	CASSLGFKRGVYNEQFF
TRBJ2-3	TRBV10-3	CAITDPLAPDTQYF
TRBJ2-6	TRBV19	CASSLPSTPKYSGANVLTF
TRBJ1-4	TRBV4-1	CASSQDLFAVNNEKLFF
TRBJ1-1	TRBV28	CASSLGGGQGKEAFF
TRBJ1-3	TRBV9	CASADLPSGNTIYF
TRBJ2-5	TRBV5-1	CASSSGTAQETQYF
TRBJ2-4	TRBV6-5	CASIRTGLAKNIQYF
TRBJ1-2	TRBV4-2	CASSLSGQANYGYTF
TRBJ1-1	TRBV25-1	CASTIGRGTEAFF
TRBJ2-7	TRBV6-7	CASRGPGGAVPHYEQYF
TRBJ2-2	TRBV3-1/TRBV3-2	CASSLGTSGFELFF
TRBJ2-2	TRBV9	CASSASGTGGEELFF
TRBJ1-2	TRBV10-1	CASSPTGVEGYTF
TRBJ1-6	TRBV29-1	CSAYIGSHNSPLHF
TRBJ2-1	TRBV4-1	CASSHREGWDEQFF
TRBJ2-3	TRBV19	CASGQVRSDTQYF
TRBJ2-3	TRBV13	CASRDPQGNQYF
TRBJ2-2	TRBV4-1	CASSHNGGGTGELFF
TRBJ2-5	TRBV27	CASSLSAGETQYF
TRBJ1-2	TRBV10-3	CATSTAGGDYGYTF
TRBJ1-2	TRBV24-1	CATSDSGQYNYGYTF
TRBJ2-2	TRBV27	CASSLQRGYGELFF
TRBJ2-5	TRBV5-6	CASSYQDSSGGQYF
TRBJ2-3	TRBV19	CASRDNRVTDTQYF
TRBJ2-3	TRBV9	CASSGGTGKDTQYF
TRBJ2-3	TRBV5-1	CASSLAAASTDTQYF
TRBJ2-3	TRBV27	CASSSPGQGKDTQYF
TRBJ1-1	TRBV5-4	CASSTRQMNTEAFF
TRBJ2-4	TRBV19	CASSILGKGGTKNIQYF
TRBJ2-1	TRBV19	CASSSPGQGLNEQFF
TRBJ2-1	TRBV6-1	CASSEVGQSYNEQFF
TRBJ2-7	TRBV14	CASSQDTPHTRRGVPSYEQYF
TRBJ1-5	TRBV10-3	CAISTDRVGGSQPQHF
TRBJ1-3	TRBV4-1	CASSQEQATGNTIYF
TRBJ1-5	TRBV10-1	CASSERGTNQPQHF
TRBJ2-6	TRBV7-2	CASSRTGLGANVLTF
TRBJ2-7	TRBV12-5	CASGFGDRGPYEQYF
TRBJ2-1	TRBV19	CASKEGHISYNEQFF
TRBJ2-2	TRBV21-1	CASSGGLEASGVPNTGELFF
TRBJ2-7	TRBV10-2	CASSSGLAGGYEQYF
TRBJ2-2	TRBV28	CASRRRGSSTGELFF
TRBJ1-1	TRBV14	CASSHTRTEAFF
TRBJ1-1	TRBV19	CASSQGMDTEAFF
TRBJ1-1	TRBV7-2	CASSRIQVNTEAFF
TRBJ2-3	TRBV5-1	CASSLEVGSRSTDTQYF
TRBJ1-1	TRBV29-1	CSVRRGGGEAFF
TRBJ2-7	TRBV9	CASSVEGGALDEQYF
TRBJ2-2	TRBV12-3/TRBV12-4	CASSLLAGLLFF
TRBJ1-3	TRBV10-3	CAISEPSKSGNTIYF
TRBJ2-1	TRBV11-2	CASSSPQGGRGGNEQFF
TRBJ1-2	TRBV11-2	CASSLDGTRYGYTF
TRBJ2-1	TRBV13	CASSFRGNDNEQFF